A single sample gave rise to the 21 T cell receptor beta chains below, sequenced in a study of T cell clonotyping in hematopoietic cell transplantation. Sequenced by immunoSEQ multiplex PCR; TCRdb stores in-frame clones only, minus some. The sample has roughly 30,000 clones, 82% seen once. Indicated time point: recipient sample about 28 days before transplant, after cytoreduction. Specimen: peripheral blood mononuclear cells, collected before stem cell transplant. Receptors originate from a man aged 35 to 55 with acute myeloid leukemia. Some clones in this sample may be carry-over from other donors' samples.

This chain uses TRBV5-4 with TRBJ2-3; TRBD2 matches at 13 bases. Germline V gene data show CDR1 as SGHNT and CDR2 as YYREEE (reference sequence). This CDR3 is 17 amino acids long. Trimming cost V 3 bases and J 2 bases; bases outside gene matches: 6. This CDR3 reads CASSSGLAGTHTDTQYF. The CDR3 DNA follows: TGTGCCAGCAGCTCGGGACTAGCGGGGACGCACACAGATACGCAGTATTTT.

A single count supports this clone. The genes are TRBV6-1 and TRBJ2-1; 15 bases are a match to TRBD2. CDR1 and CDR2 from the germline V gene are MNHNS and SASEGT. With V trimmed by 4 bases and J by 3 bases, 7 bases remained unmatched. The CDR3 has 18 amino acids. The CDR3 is CASSGPGLAGGIYNEQFF. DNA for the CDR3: TGTGCCAGCAGTGGTCCGGGACTAGCGGGGGGTATCTACAATGAGCAGTTCTTC.

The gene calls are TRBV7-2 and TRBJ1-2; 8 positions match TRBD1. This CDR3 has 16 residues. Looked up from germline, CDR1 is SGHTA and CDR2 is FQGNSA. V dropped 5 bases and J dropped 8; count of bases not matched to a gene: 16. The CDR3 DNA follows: TGTGCCAGCAGCCAGACCCATTCCAGGGGACAGGAGGGCTACACCTTC. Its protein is CASSQTHSRGQEGYTF.

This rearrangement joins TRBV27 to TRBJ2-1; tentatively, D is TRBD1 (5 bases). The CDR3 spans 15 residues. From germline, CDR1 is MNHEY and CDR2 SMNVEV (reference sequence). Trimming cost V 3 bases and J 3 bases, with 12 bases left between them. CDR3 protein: CASSLSRRGYNEQFF. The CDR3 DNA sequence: TGTGCCAGCAGTTTGTCCCGAAGGGGCTACAATGAGCAGTTCTTC.

The chain's CDR3 is CASSYSPGRETQYF. CDR3 coding DNA: TGTGCCAGCAGTTACTCTCCAGGACGAGAGACCCAGTACTTC. J is TRBJ2-5 and V is TRBV6-5; D gene unclear. With 0 bases removed from V and 4 bases from J, the gap between germline ends came to 9 bases. This CDR3 is built from 14 residues. Germline-derived CDR1 and CDR2 are MNHEY and SVGAGI.

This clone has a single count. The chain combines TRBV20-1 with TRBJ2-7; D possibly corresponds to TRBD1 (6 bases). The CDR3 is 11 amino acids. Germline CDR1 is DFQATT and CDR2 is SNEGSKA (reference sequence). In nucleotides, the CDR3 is TGCGTGTGGCAGGGGAGCTACGAGCAGTACTTC. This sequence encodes CVWQGSYEQYF.

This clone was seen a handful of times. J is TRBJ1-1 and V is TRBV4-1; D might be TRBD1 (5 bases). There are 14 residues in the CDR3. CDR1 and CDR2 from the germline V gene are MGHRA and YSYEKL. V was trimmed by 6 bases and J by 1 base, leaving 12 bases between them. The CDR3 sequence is CASSHRTENTEAFF. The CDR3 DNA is TGCGCCAGCAGTCACAGGACGGAGAACACTGAAGCTTTCTTT.

CDR3 DNA: TGTGCCATCAGTGAGAACAGGGGGCTGGGCGGCTACACCTTC. This codes for CAISENRGLGGYTF. V gene TRBV10-3 combines with J gene TRBJ1-2, with TRBD1 matching 9 bases. This CDR3 spans 14 amino acids. The germline CDR1 and CDR2 sequences are ENHRY and SYGVKD. V lost 2 bases to trimming and J lost 8 bases; unmatched junction nucleotides: 6.

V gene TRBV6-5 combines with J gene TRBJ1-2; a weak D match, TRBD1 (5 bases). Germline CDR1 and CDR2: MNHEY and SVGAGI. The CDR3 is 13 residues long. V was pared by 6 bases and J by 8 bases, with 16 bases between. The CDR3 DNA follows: TGTGCCAGCAGAGGCGGGGCGAGAGGGGGCTACACCTTC. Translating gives CASRGGARGGYTF.

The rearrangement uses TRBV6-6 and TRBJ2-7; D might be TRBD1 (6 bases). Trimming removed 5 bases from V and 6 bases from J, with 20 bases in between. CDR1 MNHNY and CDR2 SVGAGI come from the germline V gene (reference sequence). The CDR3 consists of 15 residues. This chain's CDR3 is CASSPPDSRTSEQYF. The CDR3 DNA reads TGTGCCAGCAGTCCTCCGGACAGTCGGACCTCCGAGCAGTACTTC.

CDR3 in DNA: TGTGCCAGCAGTTCCTACCGGACTAGCGGGAGCACAGATACGCAGTATTTT. Encoded protein: CASSSYRTSGSTDTQYF. The V gene is TRBV27, the J gene TRBJ2-3, with 11 positions matching TRBD2. After removal of 4 bases from V and 0 bases from J, the junction contained 6 bases not matched to a gene. CDR1 is MNHEY and CDR2 is SMNVEV in the germline V gene (reference sequence). The CDR3 covers 17 residues.

DNA for the CDR3: TGTGCCAGTAGTATCCGGCGACAGACGAACACTGAAGCTTTCTTT. Protein sequence: CASSIRRQTNTEAFF. This sequence joins TRBV19 and TRBJ1-1; a weak D match, TRBD1 (5 bases). With 3 bases removed from V and 1 base from J, the gap between germline ends came to 12 bases. The CDR3 totals 15 residues. Germline lookup yields CDR1 LNHDA and CDR2 SQIVND (reference sequence).

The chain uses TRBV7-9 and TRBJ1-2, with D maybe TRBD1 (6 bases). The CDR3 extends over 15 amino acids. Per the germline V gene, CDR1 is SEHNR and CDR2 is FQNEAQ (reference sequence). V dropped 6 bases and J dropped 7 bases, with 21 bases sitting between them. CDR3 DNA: TGTGCCAGCAGGACGGGGGGGCGCCCCACGAGTGGCTACACCTTC. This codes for CASRTGGRPTSGYTF.

The CDR3 DNA sequence: TGTGCCAGCGGGTTATCCGGCATAAGCTCCTACGAGCAGTACTTC. It encodes CASGLSGISSYEQYF. The chain joins TRBV28 to TRBJ2-7; D ambiguous. V dropped 8 bases and J dropped 0 bases, with 17 bases sitting between them. The CDR3 sequence is 15 residues long. The germline gives CDR1 MDHEN, CDR2 SYDVKM. The whole variable domain, remainder taken from reference TRBV28 and TRBJ2-7, is DVKVTQSSRYLVKRTGEKVFLECVQDMDHENMFWYRQDPGLGLRLIYFSYDVKMKEKGDIPEGYSVSREKKERFSLILESASTNQTSMYLCASGLSGISSYEQYFGPGTRLTVT.

CDR3 coding DNA: TGCGCCGACCTCCCAGGTTGTGAGCAGTTCTTC. This sequence encodes CADLPGCEQFF. The V gene is TRBV10-1, the J gene TRBJ2-1; no reliable D call. V was clipped by 11 bases and J by 9 bases, with 14 bases between them. Germline-derived CDR1 and CDR2 are WNHNN and SYGVQD (reference sequence). This CDR3 region has 11 residues.

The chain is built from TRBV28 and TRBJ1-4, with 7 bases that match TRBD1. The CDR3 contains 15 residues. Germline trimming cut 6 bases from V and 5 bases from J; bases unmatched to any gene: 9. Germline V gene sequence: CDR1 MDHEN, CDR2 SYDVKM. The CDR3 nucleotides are TGTGCCAGCAGGGATAACAGGGGAAAGAATGAAAAACTGTTTTTT. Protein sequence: CASRDNRGKNEKLFF.

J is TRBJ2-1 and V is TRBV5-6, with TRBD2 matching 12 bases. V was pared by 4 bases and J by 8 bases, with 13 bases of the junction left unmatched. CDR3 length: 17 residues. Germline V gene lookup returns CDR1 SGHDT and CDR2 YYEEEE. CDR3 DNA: TGTGCCAGCAGCCTAAGGACTAGCGGGACTAGATTTGATGAGCAGTTCTTC. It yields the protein CASSLRTSGTRFDEQFF.

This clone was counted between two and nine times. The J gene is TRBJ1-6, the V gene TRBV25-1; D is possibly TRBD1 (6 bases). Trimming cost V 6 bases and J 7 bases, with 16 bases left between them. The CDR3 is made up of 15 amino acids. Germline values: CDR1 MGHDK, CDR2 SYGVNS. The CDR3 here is CASRHSGTQNSPLHF. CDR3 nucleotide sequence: TGTGCCAGCAGACATTCCGGGACACAGAATTCACCCCTCCACTTT.

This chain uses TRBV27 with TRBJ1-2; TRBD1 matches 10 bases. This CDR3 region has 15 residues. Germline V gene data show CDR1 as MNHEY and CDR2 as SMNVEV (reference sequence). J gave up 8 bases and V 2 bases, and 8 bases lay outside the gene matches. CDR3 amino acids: CASSLDWTGGRGYTF. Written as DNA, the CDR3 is TGTGCCAGCAGTTTAGACTGGACAGGGGGTCGGGGCTACACCTTC.

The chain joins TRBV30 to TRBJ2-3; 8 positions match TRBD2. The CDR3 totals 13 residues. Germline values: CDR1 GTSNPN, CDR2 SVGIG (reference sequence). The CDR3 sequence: CAVSGIWTDTQYF. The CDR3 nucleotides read TGTGCAGTTAGCGGGATATGGACAGATACGCAGTATTTT. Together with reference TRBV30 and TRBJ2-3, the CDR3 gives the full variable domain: SQTIHQWPATLVQPVGSPLSLECTVEGTSNPNLYWYRQAAGRGLQLLFYSVGIGQISSEVPQNLSASRPQDRQFILSSKKLLLSDSGFYLCAVSGIWTDTQYFGPGTRLTVL.

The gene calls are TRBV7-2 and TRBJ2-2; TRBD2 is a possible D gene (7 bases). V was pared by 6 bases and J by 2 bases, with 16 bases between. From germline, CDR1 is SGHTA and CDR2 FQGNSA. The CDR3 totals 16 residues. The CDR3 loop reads CASSKRGGANTGELFF. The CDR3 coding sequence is TGTGCCAGCAGTAAAAGAGGGGGGGCTAACACCGGGGAGCTGTTTTTT. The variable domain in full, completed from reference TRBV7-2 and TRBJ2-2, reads GAGVSQSPSNKVTEKGKDVELRCDPISGHTALYWYRQSLGQGLEFLIYFQGNSAPDKSGLPSDRFSAERTGGSVSTLTIQRTQQEDSAVYLCASSKRGGANTGELFFGEGSRLTVL.